These T cell receptor beta chains were read from a single sample in a study of cytomegalovirus exposure and HLA in healthy donors. Only in-frame clones appear in the TCRdb table, and some are missing; sequencing was by immunoSEQ multiplex PCR. In the table there are more than 200,000 clones, more than 75% of which are singletons. Sequencing input: PBMCs. The source of these receptors is a human donor in good health. Each CDR3 is given with its conserved first and last residue. A D gene is named only where the DNA matches it firmly. Clone sizes are given selectively: once, few, many, or a class where the clone is expanded.

TRBJ2-1 | - | TRBD1 | TRBV5-1 | TGCGCCAGCAGAGGAGGGACAGGGTTTTACTATGAGCAGTTCTTC | CASRGGTGFYYEQFF
TRBJ2-5 | - | - | TRBV5-1 | TGCGCCAGCAGCTCGGATGTAAGGAGGGAGACCCAGTACTTC | CASSSDVRRETQYF
TRBJ1-5 | - | - | TRBV30 | TGTGCCTGGAGTGTATCGGGAGAGCAGCCCCAGCATTTT | CAWSVSGEQPQHF
TRBJ1-6 | - | - | TRBV6-1 | TGTGCCAGCAGTGTGGGGCTTAATTCACCCCTCCACTTT | CASSVGLNSPLHF
TRBJ2-2 | - | TRBD1 | TRBV7-2 | TGTGCCAGCAGCCCGAGACAGGGGGCCGGGGAGCTGTTTTTT | CASSPRQGAGELFF
TRBJ1-2 | - | - | TRBV21-1 | TGTGCCAGCAGCAAAGGGGCAAGAGGGGAGGGGAACTATGGCTACACCTTC | CASSKGARGEGNYGYTF
TRBJ2-3 | - | - | TRBV10-3 | TGTGCCATCAATCAACGGGGGACAGCAACAGATACGCAGTATTTT | CAINQRGTATDTQYF
TRBJ2-7 | - | - | TRBV4-2 | TGTGCCAGCAGCCAAGTCGGGAGCTACGAGCAGTACTTC | CASSQVGSYEQYF
TRBJ2-2 | few | - | TRBV7-9 | TGTGCCAGCAGCCTTAACACCGGGGAGCTGTTTTTT | CASSLNTGELFF
TRBJ2-2 | - | TRBD2 | TRBV28 | TGTGCCAGCAGTTTCCTAGCGGGAGTGCCCGGGGAGCTGTTTTTT | CASSFLAGVPGELFF
TRBJ1-4 | - | - | TRBV28 | TGTGCCAGCGAGGGAACAGAAAATGAAAAACTGTTTTTT | CASEGTENEKLFF
TRBJ2-1 | - | TRBD2 | TRBV9 | TGTGCCAGCAGCGTAGGTCTTTCAGGGACTAGCGTTGGTGAGCAGTTCTTC | CASSVGLSGTSVGEQFF
TRBJ2-5 | once | TRBD1 | TRBV6-5 | TGTGCCAGCAGACAGACAGGGGGAGAGACCCAGTACTTC | CASRQTGGETQYF
TRBJ2-2 | - | TRBD1 | TRBV7-8 | TGTGCCAGCAGCACCAACAGGGGAGCGGGGGAGCTGTTTTTT | CASSTNRGAGELFF
TRBJ1-1 | - | TRBD1 | TRBV29-1 | TGCAGCGTTGAAGTGGTAGGGACAGGCAGCACTGAAGCTTTCTTT | CSVEVVGTGSTEAFF
TRBJ2-1 | - | - | TRBV5-1 | TGCGCCAGCAGTTCCGAACCCACTTTTGATGAGCAGTTCTTC | CASSSEPTFDEQFF
TRBJ1-1 | - | - | TRBV15 | TGTGCCACCAGCAGAGACAGGGGTTTGGGGAACACTGAAGCTTTCTTT | CATSRDRGLGNTEAFF
TRBJ2-1 | - | TRBD2 | TRBV5-5 | TGTGCCAGCAGCTTGTACAGCGGGAGCCTCTACAATGAGCAGTTCTTC | CASSLYSGSLYNEQFF
TRBJ2-1 | - | TRBD2 | TRBV4-3 | TGCGCCAGCAGCCAAGTCGGTCTAGCGGGAGGGAGTTACAATGAGCAGTTCTTC | CASSQVGLAGGSYNEQFF
TRBJ2-1 | - | TRBD2 | TRBV4-1 | TGCGCCAGCAGCCAGGGCTTCGTACTAGCGGGAGGGCCGGATGAGCAGTTCTTC | CASSQGFVLAGGPDEQFF
TRBJ2-4 | once | - | TRBV28 | TGTGCCAGCAGTCCAGGACAGCCATTAGCCAAAAACATTCAGTACTTC | CASSPGQPLAKNIQYF
TRBJ2-7 | - | TRBD1 | TRBV7-2 | TGTGCCAGCAGCTTAGTCCTGAACCCGGGACAGGGGTACCACGAGCAGTACTTC | CASSLVLNPGQGYHEQYF
TRBJ1-2 | few | - | TRBV28 | TGTGCCAGCAGTCCCCCGGGAGTTAACTATGGCTACACCTTC | CASSPPGVNYGYTF
TRBJ1-2 | - | - | TRBV7-2 | TGTGCCAGCAGCGTAGAGTACCCAGTTAACTATGGCTACACCTTC | CASSVEYPVNYGYTF
TRBJ1-5 | - | - | TRBV27 | TGTGCCAGCAGTCCCCAGGGGACCTACTTCAATCAGCCCCAGCATTTT | CASSPQGTYFNQPQHF
TRBJ2-7 | - | TRBD2 | TRBV6-5 | TGTGCCAGCAGTTCTACCCGGAGGGAGGGCCCCTACGAGCAGTACTTC | CASSSTRREGPYEQYF
TRBJ2-5 | - | TRBD1 | TRBV5-1 | TGCGCCAGCAGCTTGCAGGGACAGGGGGCGGGAGAGACCCAGTACTTC | CASSLQGQGAGETQYF
TRBJ2-7 | - | - | TRBV6-1 | TGTGCCCTTCGACCAGCAGGGTTGCCCGAGCAGTACTTC | CALRPAGLPEQYF
TRBJ1-1 | - | - | TRBV10-1 | TGCGCCAGCAGTGATGAGGGACTGAAGAACACTGAAGCTTTCTTT | CASSDEGLKNTEAFF
TRBJ2-7 | - | - | TRBV7-4 | TGTGCCAGCAGCTTGCGGTGTCCTAGATCCGAGCAGTACTTC | CASSLRCPRSEQYF
TRBJ2-7 | - | TRBD2 | TRBV7-9 | TGTGCCAGCAGCTTATCCAGCGGGAGGGCCGGGTACGAGCAGTACTTC | CASSLSSGRAGYEQYF
TRBJ2-1 | - | - | TRBV15 | TGTGCCACCAGCAGACCCTCCGGGGGGCTCTACAATGAGCAGTTCTTC | CATSRPSGGLYNEQFF
TRBJ2-7 | - | TRBD2 | TRBV2 | TGTGCCAGCAGTCGACTAGCGGGGGGGGGCGAGCAGTACTTC | CASSRLAGGGEQYF
TRBJ1-1 | - | - | TRBV27 | TGTGCCAGCAGTTCAGGACAGACGAACACTGAAGCTTTCTTT | CASSSGQTNTEAFF
TRBJ2-1 | - | - | TRBV27 | TGTGCCAGCAGTTTAGGGCGGGAAAACAATGAGCAGTTCTTC | CASSLGRENNEQFF